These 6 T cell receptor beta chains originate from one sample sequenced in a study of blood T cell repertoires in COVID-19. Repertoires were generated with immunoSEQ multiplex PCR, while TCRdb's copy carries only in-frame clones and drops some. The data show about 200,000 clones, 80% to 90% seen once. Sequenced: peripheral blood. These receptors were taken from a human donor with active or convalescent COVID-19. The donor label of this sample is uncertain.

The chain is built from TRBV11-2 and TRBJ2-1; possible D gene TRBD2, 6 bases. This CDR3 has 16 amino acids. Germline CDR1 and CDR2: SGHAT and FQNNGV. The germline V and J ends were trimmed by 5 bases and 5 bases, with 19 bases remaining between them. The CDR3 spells CASSDGWLAFNNEQFF. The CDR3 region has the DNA TGTGCCAGCAGCGACGGCTGGCTAGCGTTTAACAATGAGCAGTTCTTC. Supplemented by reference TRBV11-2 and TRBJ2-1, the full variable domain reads EAGVAQSPRYKIIEKRQSVAFWCNPISGHATLYWYQQILGQGPKLLIQFQNNGVVDDSQLPKDRFSAERLKGVDSTLKIQPAKLEDSAVYLCASSDGWLAFNNEQFFGPGTRLTVL.

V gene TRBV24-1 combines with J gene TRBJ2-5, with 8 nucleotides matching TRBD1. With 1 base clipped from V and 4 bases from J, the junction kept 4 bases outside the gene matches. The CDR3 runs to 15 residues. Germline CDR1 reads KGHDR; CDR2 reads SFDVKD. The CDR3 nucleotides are TGTGCCACCAGTGATTTTGGACAGGGAGGAGAGACCCAGTACTTC. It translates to CATSDFGQGGETQYF.

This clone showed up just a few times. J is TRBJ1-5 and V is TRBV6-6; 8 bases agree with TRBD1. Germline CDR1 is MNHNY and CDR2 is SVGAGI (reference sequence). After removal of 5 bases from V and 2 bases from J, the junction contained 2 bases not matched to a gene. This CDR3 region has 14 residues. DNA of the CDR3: TGTGCCAGCAGTGGACAGGGAGGCAATCAGCCCCAGCATTTT. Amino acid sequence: CASSGQGGNQPQHF.

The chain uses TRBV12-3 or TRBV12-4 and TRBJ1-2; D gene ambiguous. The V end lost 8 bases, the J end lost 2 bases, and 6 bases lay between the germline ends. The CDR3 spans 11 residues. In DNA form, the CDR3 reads TGTGCCAGCGGCGGGAACTATGGCTACACCTTC. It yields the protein CASGGNYGYTF.

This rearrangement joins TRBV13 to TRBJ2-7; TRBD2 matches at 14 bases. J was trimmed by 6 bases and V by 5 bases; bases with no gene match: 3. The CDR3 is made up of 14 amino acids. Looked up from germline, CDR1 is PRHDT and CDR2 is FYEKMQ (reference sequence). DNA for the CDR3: TGTGCCAGCAGCCCGACTAGCGGGAGGGGCGAGCAGTACTTC. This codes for CASSPTSGRGEQYF. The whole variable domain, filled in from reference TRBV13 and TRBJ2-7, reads AAGVIQSPRHLIKEKRETATLKCYPIPRHDTVYWYQQGPGQDPQFLISFYEKMQSDKGSIPDRFSAQQFSDYHSELNMSSLELGDSALYFCASSPTSGRGEQYFGPGTRLTVT.

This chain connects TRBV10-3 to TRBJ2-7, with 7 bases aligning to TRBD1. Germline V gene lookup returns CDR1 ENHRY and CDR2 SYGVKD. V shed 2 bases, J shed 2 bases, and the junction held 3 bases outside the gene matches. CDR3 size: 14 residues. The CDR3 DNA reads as TGTGCCATCAGTGAGCCGGGACAGACCTACGAGCAGTACTTC. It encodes CAISEPGQTYEQYF.